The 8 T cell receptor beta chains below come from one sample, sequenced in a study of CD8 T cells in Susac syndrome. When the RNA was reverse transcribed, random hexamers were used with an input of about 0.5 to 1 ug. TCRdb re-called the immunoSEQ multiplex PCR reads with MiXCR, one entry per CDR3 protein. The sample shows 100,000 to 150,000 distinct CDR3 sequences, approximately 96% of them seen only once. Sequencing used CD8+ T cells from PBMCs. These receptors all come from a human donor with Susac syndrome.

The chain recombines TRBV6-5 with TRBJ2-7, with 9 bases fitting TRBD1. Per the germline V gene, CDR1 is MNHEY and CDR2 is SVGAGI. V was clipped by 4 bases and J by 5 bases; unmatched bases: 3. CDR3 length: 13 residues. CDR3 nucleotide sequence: TGTGCCAGCAGTTGGACAGGGGACGACGAGCAGTACTTC. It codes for CASSWTGDDEQYF.

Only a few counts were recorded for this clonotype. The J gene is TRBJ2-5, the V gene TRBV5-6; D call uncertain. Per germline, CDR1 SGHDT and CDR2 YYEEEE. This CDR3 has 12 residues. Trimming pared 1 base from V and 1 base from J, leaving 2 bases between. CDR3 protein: CASSLRQETQYF. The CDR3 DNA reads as TGTGCCAGCAGCTTGCGCCAAGAGACCCAGTACTTC. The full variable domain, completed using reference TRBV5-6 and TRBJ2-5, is DAGVTQSPTHLIKTRGQQVTLRCSPKSGHDTVSWYQQALGQGPQFIFQYYEEEERQRGNFPDRFSGHQFPNYSSELNVNALLLGDSALYLCASSLRQETQYFGPGTRLLVL.

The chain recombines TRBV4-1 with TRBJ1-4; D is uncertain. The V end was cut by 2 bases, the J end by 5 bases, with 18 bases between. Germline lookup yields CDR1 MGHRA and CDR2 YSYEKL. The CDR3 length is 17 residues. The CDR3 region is CASSQIPLAGRNEKLFF. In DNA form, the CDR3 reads TGCGCCAGCAGCCAAATTCCCTTGGCGGGAAGAAATGAAAAACTGTTTTTT.

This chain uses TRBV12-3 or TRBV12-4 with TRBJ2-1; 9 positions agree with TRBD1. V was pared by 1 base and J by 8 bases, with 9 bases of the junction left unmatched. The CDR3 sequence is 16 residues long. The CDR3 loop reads CASSLGDRVRDDEQFF. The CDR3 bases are TGTGCCAGCAGTTTAGGGGACAGGGTAAGGGACGATGAGCAGTTCTTC.

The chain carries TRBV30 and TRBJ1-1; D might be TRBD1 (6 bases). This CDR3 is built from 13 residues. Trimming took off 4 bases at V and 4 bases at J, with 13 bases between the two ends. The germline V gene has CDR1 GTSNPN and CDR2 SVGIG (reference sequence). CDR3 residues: CAWTPRGGTEAFF. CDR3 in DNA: TGTGCCTGGACCCCGAGGGGGGGCACTGAAGCTTTCTTT. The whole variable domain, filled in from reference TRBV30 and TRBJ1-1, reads SQTIHQWPATLVQPVGSPLSLECTVEGTSNPNLYWYRQAAGRGLQLLFYSVGIGQISSEVPQNLSASRPQDRQFILSSKKLLLSDSGFYLCAWTPRGGTEAFFGQGTRLTVV.

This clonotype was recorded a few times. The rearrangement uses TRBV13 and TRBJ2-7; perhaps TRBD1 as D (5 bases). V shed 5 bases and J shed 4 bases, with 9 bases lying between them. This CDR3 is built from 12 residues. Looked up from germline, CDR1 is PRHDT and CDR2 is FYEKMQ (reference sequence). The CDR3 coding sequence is TGTGCCAGCAGCACCCAGGGATACGAGCAGTACTTC. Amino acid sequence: CASSTQGYEQYF.

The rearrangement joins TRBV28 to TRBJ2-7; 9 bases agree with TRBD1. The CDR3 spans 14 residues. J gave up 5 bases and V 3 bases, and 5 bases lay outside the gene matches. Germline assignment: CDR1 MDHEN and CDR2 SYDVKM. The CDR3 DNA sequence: TGTGCCAGCAGTTTCGAGACAGGGGGTGACGAGCAGTACTTC. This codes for CASSFETGGDEQYF.

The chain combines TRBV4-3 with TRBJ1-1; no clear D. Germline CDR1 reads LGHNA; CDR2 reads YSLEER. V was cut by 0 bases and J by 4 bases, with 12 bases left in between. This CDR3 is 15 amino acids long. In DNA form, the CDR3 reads TGCGCCAGCAGCCAAGATCGGTTCGTCGGCACTGAAGCTTTCTTT. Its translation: CASSQDRFVGTEAFF.